Reported below is one T cell receptor beta chain. This entry belongs to a study of sequential checkpoint blockade in melanoma. The CDR3 totals 15 residues. Trimming took 6 bases from V and 5 from J; bases not matched to a gene: 10. Germline V gene sequence: CDR1 MGHRA, CDR2 YSYEKL. Profiling relied on immunoSEQ multiplex PCR, and the TCRdb table lists in-frame clones only, not all of them. Of 18,000 or so clones listed, 72% were seen once; the top ten hold about 20%. Treatment noted: randomized to nivolumab then ipilimumab (arm A) or the reverse (arm B). No patient had prior DNA-damaging chemotherapy. PBMC sorting kept live CD3+CD8+ cells without CD19 or CD56.

J is TRBJ2-7 and V is TRBV4-1, with 10 bases fitting TRBD2. The starting material was CD8+ T cells sorted from blood (inferred from file names), obtained from a patient given nivolumab and ipilimumab in sequence. The TCR sequence derives from a human donor with melanoma. CDR3 coding DNA: TGCGCCAGCAGGGAGAAACAGGGGACTAGCGACGAGCAGTACTTC. Encoded protein: CASREKQGTSDEQYF.